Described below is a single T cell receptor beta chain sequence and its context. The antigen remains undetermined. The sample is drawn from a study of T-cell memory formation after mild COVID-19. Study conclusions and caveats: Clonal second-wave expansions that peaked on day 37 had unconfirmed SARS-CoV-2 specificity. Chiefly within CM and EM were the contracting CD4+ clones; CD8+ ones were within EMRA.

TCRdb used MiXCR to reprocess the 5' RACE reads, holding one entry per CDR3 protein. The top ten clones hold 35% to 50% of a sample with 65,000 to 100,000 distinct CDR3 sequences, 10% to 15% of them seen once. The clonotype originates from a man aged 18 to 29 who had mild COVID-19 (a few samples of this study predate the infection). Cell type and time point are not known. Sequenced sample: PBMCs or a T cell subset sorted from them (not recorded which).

CDR3 sequence (DNA): TGCAGTGCTAGAGATGTACTAGCGGCCTCGAACTCCTACAATGAGCAGTTCTTC. This translates into CSARDVLAASNSYNEQFF. V usage is TRBV20-1 and J usage is TRBJ2-1; 8 bases are shared with TRBD2. Germline V lookup: CDR1 DFQATT, CDR2 SNEGSKA (reference sequence). The V gene end was trimmed by 0 bases and the J gene end by 0 bases; junction bases not matched to a gene: 10. The CDR3 length is 18 residues.